This T cell receptor beta chain came from a study of OX40 agonist ivuxolimab in advanced cancers. Germline CDR1 MNHNS, CDR2 SASEGT. This CDR3 comprises 15 residues. V lost 7 bases and J lost 4; bases outside the gene matches: 8. Repertoires were generated with immunoSEQ multiplex PCR, while TCRdb's copy carries only in-frame clones and drops some. Among 14,000 or so clones listed, approximately 87% were seen once. The receptor comes from an adult with an advanced solid tumor such as melanoma, head and neck, liver or kidney cancer. The chain joins TRBV6-1 to TRBJ1-4, with 8 bases aligning to TRBD1. The input for sequencing was CD4+ or CD8+ T cells sorted from blood, taken in a trial of the OX40 agonist ivuxolimab. Here the CDR3 reads CASNLRDRLNEKLFF. The CDR3 DNA reads TGTGCCAGCAATTTAAGGGACAGGCTTAATGAAAAACTGTTTTTT.